These 7 T cell receptor beta chains were all obtained from the same sample, sequenced in a study of blood T cell repertoires in COVID-19. Method: immunoSEQ multiplex PCR; TCRdb's copy keeps in-frame clones and lacks some. This sample has 200,000 to 250,000 clones, with approximately 77% found just once. Material: peripheral blood. These receptors came from a woman older than 75 with acute or convalescent COVID-19.

CDR3 DNA sequence: TGTGCCAGCAGTCCCCAGGGGGCGCTTCCCCTTCAGCCCCAGCATTTT. Amino acid sequence: CASSPQGALPLQPQHF. V usage is TRBV27 and J usage is TRBJ1-5; TRBD1 aligns across 8 bases. V lost 5 bases and J lost 6; bases outside the gene matches: 12. This CDR3 is 16 amino acids long. Germline V gives CDR1 MNHEY, CDR2 SMNVEV (reference sequence).

This sequence joins TRBV3-1 (or the pseudogene TRBV3-2) and TRBJ2-1, with a possible D match to TRBD1 (6 bases). With 3 bases removed from V and 2 bases from J, the gap between germline ends came to 14 bases. CDR3 length: 16 amino acids. Germline CDR1 is LGHDT and CDR2 is YNNKEL (reference sequence). In nucleotides, the CDR3 is TGTGCCAGCAGCCAGGCCTCAGGGGCCCCCTACAATGAGCAGTTCTTC. Translating it yields CASSQASGAPYNEQFF.

V and J are TRBV9 and TRBJ2-2; a possible D gene is TRBD1 (6 bases). Trimming left V 4 bases short and J 0 bases short, with 22 bases between. In germline, CDR1 is SGDLS, CDR2 YYNGEE. This CDR3 region has 19 residues. The CDR3 bases are TGTGCCAGCAGCCCCACCCAGACTCGACAGGACCCGAACACCGGGGAGCTGTTTTTT. It is translated as CASSPTQTRQDPNTGELFF.

The rearrangement links TRBV5-4 to TRBJ2-2; D might be TRBD1 (6 bases). This CDR3 contains 15 residues. V lost 2 bases and J 3 bases, leaving 11 bases between the germline ends. Germline CDR1 reads SGHNT; CDR2 reads YYREEE (reference sequence). Here the CDR3 DNA reads TGTGCCAGCAGCTTACAGGGTTTGCACACCGGGGAGCTGTTTTTT. Its translation is CASSLQGLHTGELFF.

The V call is TRBV7-9, the J call TRBJ1-4, with D unclear. Trimming took 1 base from V and 5 from J, leaving 14 bases between them. This CDR3 contains 16 residues. Germline CDR1 is SEHNR and CDR2 is FQNEAQ (reference sequence). Here the CDR3 DNA reads TGTGCCAGCAGCTTAGGCGGCACCCTAAAGAATGAAAAACTGTTTTTT. This sequence encodes CASSLGGTLKNEKLFF.

This clone came up once. The V and J genes are TRBV7-6 and TRBJ2-5; maybe TRBD1 (5 bases). Trimming pared 2 bases from V and 4 bases from J, leaving 8 bases between. The germline gives CDR1 SGHVS, CDR2 FNYEAQ. The CDR3 is made up of 13 amino acids. The CDR3 DNA sequence: TGTGCCAGCAGCTTACGTCAGGGAGAGACCCAGTACTTC. Amino acid sequence: CASSLRQGETQYF.

This clone was recorded once. V gene TRBV19 combines with J gene TRBJ1-5, with D possibly matching TRBD1 (5 bases). Deletions cut 6 bases from V and 7 bases from J, with 13 bases between. This CDR3 spans 13 amino acids. Germline CDR1 and CDR2: LNHDA and SQIVND (reference sequence). The CDR3 is CASSPQGGQPQHF. For the CDR3, the DNA is TGTGCCAGTAGCCCGCAGGGAGGGCAGCCCCAGCATTTT.